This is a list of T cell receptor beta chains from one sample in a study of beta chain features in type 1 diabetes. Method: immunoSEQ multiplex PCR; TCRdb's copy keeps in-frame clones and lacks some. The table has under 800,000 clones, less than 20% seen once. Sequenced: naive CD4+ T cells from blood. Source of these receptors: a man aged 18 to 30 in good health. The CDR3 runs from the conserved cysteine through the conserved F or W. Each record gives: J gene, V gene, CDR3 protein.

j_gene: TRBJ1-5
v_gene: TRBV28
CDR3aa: CSSGPQHF

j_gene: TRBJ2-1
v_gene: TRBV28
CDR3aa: CASSSIAGGYNEQFF

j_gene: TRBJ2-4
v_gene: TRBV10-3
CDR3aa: CAISDPGRGKNIQYF

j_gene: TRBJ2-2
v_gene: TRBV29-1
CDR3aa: CSVSRDTGELFF

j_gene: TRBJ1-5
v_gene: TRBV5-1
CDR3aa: CASSLGGYSNQPQHF

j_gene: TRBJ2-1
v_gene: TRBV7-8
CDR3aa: CASSRRQGRPNNEQFF

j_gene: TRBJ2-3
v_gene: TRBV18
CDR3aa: CASSPSLSGRYTDTQYF

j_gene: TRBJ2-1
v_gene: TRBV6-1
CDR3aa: CASIEGSYNEQFF

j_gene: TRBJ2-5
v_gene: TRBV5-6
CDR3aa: CASSLLGETQYF

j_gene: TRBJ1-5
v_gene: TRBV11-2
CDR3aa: CASSLSAGAQPQHF

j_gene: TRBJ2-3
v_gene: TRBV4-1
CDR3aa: CASSLGTITDTQYF

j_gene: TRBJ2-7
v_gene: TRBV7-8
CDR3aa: CASSSFDRAGYEQYF

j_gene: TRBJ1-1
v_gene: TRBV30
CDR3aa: CAWSVPGRMNTEAFF

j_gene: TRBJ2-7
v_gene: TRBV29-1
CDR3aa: CSGRDRGYEQYF

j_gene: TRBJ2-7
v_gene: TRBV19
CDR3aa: CASSIPGGNYEQYF

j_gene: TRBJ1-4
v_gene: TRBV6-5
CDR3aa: CASRTSAEKLFF

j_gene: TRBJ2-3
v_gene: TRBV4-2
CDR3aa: CASTGGPDPPDTQYF

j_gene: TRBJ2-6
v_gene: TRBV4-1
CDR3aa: CASRSNVLGGGGSGANVLTF

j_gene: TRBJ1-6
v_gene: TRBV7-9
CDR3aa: CASSFAQGPGSPLHF

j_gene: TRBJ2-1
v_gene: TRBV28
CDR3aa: CASSSGTSGSYNEQFF

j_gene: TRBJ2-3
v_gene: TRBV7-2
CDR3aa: CASSSDRGRSGNTDTQYF

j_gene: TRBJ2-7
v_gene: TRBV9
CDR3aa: CASSSMGVGYEQYF

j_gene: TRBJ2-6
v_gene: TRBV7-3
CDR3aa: CASSLSAGAGANVLTF

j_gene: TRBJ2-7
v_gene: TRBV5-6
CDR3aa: CASSPRLVTDYEQYF

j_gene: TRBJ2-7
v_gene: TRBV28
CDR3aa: CASSSSGQGWYF

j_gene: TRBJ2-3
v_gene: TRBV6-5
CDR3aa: CASSYGPSTDTQYF

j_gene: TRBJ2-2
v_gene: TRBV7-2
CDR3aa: CASSLPGQARELFF

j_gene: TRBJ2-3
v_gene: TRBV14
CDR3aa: CASSQVVDFGDTQYF

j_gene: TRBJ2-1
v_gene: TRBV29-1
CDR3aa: CSTVVASGYNEQFF

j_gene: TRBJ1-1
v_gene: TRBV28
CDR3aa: CASSLGGQNGFF

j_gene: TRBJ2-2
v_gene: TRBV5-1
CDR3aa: CASSLGQNTGELFF

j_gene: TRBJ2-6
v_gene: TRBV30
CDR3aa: CAWSDSFGSAGANVLTF

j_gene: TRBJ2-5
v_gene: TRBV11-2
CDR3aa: CASSLDRGFETQYF

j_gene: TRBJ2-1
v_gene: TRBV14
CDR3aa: CASSQPIGAGGPKNEQFF

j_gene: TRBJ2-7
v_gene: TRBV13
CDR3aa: CASSFSPGLPYEQYF

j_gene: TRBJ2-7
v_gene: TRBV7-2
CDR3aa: CASTSPQTFKQYF

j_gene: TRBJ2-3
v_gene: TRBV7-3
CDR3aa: CASSLIGDTQYF

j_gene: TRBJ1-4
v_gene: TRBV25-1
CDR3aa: CASMDRVREKLFF

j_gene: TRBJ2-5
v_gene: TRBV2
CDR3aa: CASSEFGTPRKTQYF

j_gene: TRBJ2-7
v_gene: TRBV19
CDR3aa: CASSIEGSDVQYF

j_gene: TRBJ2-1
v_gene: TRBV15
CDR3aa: CATSRVSRGSYNEQFF

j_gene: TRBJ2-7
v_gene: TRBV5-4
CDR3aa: CASSWEGTSEQYF